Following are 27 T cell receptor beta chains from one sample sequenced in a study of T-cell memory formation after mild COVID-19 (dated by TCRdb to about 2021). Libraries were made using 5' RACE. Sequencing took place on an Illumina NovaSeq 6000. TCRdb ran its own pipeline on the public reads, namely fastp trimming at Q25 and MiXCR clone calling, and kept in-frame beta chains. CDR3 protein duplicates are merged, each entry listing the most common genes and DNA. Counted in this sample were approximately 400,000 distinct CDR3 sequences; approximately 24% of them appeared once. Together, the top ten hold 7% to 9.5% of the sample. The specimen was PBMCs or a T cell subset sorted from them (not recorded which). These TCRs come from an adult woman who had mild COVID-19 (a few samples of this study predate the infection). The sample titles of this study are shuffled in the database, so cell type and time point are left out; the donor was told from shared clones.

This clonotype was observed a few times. The CDR3 region is CASSPDRGHEKLFF. In DNA, the CDR3 is TGCGCCAGCAGCCCGGACAGGGGGCATGAAAAACTGTTTTTT. The chain recombines TRBV5-1 with TRBJ1-4; 11 nucleotides agree with TRBD1. CDR1 SGHRS and CDR2 YFSETQ come from the germline V gene. The ends lost 4 bases at V and 6 bases at J; junction bases unmatched: 2. The CDR3 is made up of 14 amino acids.

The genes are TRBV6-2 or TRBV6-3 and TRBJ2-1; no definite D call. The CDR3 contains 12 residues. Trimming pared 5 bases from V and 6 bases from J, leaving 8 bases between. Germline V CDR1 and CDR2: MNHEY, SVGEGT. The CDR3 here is CASSHRFNEQFF. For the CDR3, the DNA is TGTGCCAGCAGTCATCGTTTCAATGAGCAGTTCTTC.

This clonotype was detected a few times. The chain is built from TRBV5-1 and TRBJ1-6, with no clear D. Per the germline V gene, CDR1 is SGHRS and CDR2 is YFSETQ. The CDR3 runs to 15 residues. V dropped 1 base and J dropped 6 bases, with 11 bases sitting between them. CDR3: CASSLTGKGNSPLHF. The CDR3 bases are TGCGCCAGCAGCTTGACGGGGAAGGGTAATTCACCCCTCCACTTT.

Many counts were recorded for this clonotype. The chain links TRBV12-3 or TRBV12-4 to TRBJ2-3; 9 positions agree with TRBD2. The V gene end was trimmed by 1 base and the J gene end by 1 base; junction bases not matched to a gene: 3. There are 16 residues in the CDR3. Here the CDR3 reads CASSLEREVGTDTQYF. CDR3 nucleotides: TGTGCCAGCAGTTTAGAGCGGGAGGTAGGCACAGATACGCAGTATTTT.

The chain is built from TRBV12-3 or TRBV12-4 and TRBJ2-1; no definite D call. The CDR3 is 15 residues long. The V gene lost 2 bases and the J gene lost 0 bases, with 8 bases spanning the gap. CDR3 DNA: TGTGCCAGCAGTTTAACCCGAAGCTCCTACAATGAGCAGTTCTTC. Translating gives CASSLTRSSYNEQFF.

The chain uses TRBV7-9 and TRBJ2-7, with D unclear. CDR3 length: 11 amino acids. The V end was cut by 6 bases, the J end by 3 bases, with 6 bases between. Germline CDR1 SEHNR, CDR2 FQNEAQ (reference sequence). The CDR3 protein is CASRDGYEQYF. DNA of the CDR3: TGTGCCAGCAGGGACGGCTACGAGCAGTACTTC.

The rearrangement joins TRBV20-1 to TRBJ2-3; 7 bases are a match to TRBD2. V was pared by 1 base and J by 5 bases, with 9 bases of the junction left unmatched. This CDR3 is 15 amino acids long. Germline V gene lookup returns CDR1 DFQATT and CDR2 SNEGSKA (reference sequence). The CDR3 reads CSARGGSGLLDTQYF. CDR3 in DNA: TGCAGTGCTAGAGGCGGGAGCGGTCTTTTAGATACGCAGTATTTT.

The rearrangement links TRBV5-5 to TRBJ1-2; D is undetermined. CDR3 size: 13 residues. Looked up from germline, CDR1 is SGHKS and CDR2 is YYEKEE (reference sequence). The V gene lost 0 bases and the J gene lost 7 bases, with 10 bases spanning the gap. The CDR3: CASSLGSGFGYTF. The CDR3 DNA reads TGTGCCAGCAGCTTGGGATCCGGGTTTGGCTACACCTTC.

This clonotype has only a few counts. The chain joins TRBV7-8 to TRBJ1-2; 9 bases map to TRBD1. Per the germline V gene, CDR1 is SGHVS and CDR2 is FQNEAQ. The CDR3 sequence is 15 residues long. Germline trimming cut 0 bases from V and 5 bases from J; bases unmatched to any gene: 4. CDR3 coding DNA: TGTGCCAGCAGCTTAGCGCGAGGACAGGGGTATGGCTACACCTTC. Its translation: CASSLARGQGYGYTF.

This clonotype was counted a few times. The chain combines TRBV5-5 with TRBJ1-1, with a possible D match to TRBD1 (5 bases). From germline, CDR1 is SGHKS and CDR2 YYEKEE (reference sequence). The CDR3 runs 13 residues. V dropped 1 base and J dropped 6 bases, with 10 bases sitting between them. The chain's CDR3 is CASSLSGDAEAFF. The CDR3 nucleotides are TGTGCCAGCAGCTTGAGCGGGGACGCTGAAGCTTTCTTT.

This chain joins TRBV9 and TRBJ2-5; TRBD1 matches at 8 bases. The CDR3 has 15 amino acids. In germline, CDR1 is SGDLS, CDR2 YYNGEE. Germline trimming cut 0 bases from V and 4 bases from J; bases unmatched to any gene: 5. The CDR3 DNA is TGTGCCAGCAGCGTAGTCGGGCAGGGGGCAGAGACCCAGTACTTC. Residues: CASSVVGQGAETQYF.

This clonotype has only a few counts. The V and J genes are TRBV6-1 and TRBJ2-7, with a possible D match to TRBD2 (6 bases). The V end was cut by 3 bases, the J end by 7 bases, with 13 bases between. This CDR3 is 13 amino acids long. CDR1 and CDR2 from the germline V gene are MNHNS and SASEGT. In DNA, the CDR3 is TGTGCCAGCAGTGAGGGAGGTTGGCGTGAGCAGTACTTC. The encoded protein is CASSEGGWREQYF.

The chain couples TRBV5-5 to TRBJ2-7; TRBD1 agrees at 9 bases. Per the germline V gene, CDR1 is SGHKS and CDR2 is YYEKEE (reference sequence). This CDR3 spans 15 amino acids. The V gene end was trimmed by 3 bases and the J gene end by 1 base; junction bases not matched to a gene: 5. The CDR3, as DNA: TGTGCCAGCAGCTGGACAGGGGTTGGGTCCTACGAGCAGTACTTC. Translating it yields CASSWTGVGSYEQYF.

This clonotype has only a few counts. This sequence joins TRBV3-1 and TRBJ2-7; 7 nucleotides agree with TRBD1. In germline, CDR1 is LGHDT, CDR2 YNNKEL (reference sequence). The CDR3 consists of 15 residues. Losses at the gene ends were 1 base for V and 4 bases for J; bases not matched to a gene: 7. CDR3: CASSQASGTAYEQYF. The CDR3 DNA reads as TGTGCCAGCAGCCAAGCCTCCGGGACAGCTTACGAGCAGTACTTC.

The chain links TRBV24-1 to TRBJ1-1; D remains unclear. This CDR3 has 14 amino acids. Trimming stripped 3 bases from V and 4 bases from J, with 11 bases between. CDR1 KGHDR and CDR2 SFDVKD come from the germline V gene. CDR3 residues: CATSDPGVGTEAFF. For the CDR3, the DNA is TGTGCCACCAGTGATCCTGGGGTAGGCACTGAAGCTTTCTTT.

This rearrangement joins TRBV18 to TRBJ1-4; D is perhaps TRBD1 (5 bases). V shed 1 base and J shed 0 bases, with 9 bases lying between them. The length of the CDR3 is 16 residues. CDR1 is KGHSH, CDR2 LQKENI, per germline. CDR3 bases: TGTGCCAGCTCACCACGGGGGGATGCAACTAATGAAAAACTGTTTTTT. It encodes CASSPRGDATNEKLFF.

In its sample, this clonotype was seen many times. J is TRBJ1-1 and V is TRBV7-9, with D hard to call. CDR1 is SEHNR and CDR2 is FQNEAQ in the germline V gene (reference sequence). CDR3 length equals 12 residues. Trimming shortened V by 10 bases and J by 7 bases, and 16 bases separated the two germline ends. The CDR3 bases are TGTGCCACCGGGTCAGAATACGGTGAAGCTTTCTTT. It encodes CATGSEYGEAFF.

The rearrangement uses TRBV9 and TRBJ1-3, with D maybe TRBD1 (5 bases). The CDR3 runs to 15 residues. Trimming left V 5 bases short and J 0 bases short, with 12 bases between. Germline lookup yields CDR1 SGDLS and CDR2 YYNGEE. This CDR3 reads CASSHGDLSGNTIYF. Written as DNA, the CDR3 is TGTGCCAGCAGTCATGGGGACCTCTCTGGAAACACCATATATTTT. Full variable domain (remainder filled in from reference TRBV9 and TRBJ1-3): DSGVTQTPKHLITATGQRVTLRCSPRSGDLSVYWYQQSLDQGLQFLIQYYNGEERAKGNILERFSAQQFPDLHSELNLSSLELGDSALYFCASSHGDLSGNTIYFGEGSWLTVV.

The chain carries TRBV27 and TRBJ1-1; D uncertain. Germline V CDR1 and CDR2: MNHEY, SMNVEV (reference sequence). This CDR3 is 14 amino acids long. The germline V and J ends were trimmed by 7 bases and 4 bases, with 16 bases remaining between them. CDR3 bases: TGTGCCAGCACCCGGGAGGGCACCGGCACTGAAGCTTTCTTT. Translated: CASTREGTGTEAFF.

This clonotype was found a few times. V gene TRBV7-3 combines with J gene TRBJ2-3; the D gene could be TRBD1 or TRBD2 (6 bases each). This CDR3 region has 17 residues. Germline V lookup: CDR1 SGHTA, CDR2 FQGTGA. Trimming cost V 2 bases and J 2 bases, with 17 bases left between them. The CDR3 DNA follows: TGTGCCAGCAGCTTATACTTTGGGGGGCTCTTCACAGATACGCAGTATTTT. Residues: CASSLYFGGLFTDTQYF. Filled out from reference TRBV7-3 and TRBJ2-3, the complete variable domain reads GAGVSQTPSNKVTEKGKYVELRCDPISGHTALYWYRQSLGQGPEFLIYFQGTGAADDSGLPNDRFFAVRPEGSVSTLKIQRTERGDSAVYLCASSLYFGGLFTDTQYFGPGTRLTVL.

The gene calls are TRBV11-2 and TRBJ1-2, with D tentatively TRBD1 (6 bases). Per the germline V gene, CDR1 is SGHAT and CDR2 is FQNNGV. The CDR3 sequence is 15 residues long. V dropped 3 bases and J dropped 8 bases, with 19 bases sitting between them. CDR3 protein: CASSLSVWGHRGYTF. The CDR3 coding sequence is TGTGCCAGCAGCTTGAGTGTGTGGGGGCACCGGGGCTACACCTTC.

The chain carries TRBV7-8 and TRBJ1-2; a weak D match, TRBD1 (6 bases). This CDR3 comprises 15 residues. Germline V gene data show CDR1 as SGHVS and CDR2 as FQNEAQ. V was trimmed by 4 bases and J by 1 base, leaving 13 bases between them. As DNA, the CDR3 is TGTGCCAGCAGCTCATCAGGGGCCCATAACTATGGCTACACCTTC. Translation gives CASSSSGAHNYGYTF.

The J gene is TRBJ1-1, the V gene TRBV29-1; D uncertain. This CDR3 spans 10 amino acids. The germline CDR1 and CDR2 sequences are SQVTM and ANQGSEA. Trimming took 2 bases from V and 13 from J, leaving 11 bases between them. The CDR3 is CSVELGRGFF. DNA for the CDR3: TGCAGCGTTGAACTGGGAAGAGGTTTCTTT.

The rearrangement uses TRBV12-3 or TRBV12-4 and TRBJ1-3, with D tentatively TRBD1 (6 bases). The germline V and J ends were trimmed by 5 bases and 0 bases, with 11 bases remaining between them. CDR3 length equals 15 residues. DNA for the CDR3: TGTGCCAGCAGTGTACGGGACATCTCTGGAAACACCATATATTTT. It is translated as CASSVRDISGNTIYF.

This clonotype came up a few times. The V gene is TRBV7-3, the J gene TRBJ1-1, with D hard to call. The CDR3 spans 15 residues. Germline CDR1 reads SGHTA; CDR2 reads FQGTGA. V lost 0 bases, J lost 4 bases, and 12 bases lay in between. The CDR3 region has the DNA TGTGCCAGCAGCTTAACAAAGGTTAGAGGCACTGAAGCTTTCTTT. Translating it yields CASSLTKVRGTEAFF.

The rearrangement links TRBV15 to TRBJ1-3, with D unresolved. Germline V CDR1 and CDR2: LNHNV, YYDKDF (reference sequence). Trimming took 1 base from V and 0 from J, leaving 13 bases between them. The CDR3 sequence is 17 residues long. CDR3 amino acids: CATSRAFGGASGNTIYF. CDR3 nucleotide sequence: TGTGCCACCAGCAGAGCCTTTGGAGGCGCCTCTGGAAACACCATATATTTT.

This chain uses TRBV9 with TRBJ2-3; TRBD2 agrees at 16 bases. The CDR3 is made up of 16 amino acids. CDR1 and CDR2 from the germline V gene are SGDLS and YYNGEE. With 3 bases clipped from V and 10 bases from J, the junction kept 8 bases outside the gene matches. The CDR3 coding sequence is TGTGCCAGCAGCGCCCCGGGACTAGCGGGAGGGACGGCGCAGTATTTT. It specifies CASSAPGLAGGTAQYF. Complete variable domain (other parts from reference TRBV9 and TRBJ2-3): DSGVTQTPKHLITATGQRVTLRCSPRSGDLSVYWYQQSLDQGLQFLIQYYNGEERAKGNILERFSAQQFPDLHSELNLSSLELGDSALYFCASSAPGLAGGTAQYFGPGTRLTVL.